This T cell receptor beta chain appears in the sequencing data of a study of blood T cell repertoires in COVID-19. TCRdb's table, derived via immunoSEQ multiplex PCR, lists solely in-frame clones and lacks some. The profile shows about 98,000 clones, roughly 80% of them singletons. Germline CDR1 and CDR2: MNHEY and SVGAGI. CDR3 length: 13 residues. Trimming left V 6 bases short and J 5 bases short, with 13 bases between. This chain links TRBV6-5 with TRBJ1-1; no clear D. This sequence was found in a man older than 75 with acute or convalescent COVID-19. Sample: peripheral blood. The CDR3: CASSWTGETEAFF. The CDR3 nucleotides are TGTGCCAGCAGCTGGACTGGGGAGACTGAAGCTTTCTTT.